This record covers a single T cell receptor beta chain. What it recognizes is unknown. Using immunoSEQ multiplex PCR, the repertoire was profiled, and TCRdb retains in-frame clones only, with some absent. The table shows more than 300,000 clones, with 86% occurring only once. This record belongs to a study of cytomegalovirus exposure and HLA in healthy donors. Study at large: In a later analysis, the roughly 120 validation repertoires were reported to have used the same platform as the 650 to 800 first-cohort repertoires. Study conclusions and caveats: The dataset shows that most TCR sequences were rare, while some public TCRs occurred in many donors. Both high specificity and high sensitivity reportedly marked the classifier's diagnosis of cytomegalovirus status.

These donors were members of the roughly 130-subject validation cohort, a group separate from the roughly 670-subject first cohort. Germline CDR1 is SNHLY and CDR2 is FYNNEI. There are 14 residues in the CDR3. The junction had 6 bases not matched to a gene; V was cut back by 5 bases and J by 7 bases. The TCR comes from a woman aged 18-29 years in good health and CMV-seronegative. Sequenced sample: PBMCs. The chain recombines TRBV2 with TRBJ1-5, with 9 bases matching TRBD1. The CDR3 sequence: CASSSTGGRQPQHF. DNA for the CDR3: TGTGCCAGCAGTTCCACAGGGGGCAGACAGCCCCAGCATTTT.